One sample yielded the 5 T cell receptor beta chains listed below, sequenced in a study of blood T cell repertoires in COVID-19. Sequencing was performed with immunoSEQ multiplex PCR; in TCRdb, only in-frame clones are kept and a portion is missing. The repertoire consists of fewer than 250,000 clones, with about 85% occurring once and the leading ten covering more than 6%. The sample taken for sequencing was peripheral blood. Receptors originate from an older woman with active or convalescent COVID-19.

The chain couples TRBV6-6 to TRBJ1-6; TRBD1 agrees at 8 bases. Trimming cost V 6 bases and J 10 bases; bases outside gene matches: 8. This CDR3 comprises 14 residues. CDR1 is MNHNY, CDR2 SVGAGI, per germline (reference sequence). The CDR3 reads CASSRDRSGSPLHF. CDR3 nucleotides: TGTGCCAGCAGCCGGGACAGGTCAGGCTCACCCCTCCACTTT.

The chain links TRBV19 to TRBJ2-7; TRBD1 matches 7 bases. Germline V CDR1 and CDR2: LNHDA, SQIVND (reference sequence). After removal of 5 bases from V and 3 bases from J, the junction contained 10 bases not matched to a gene. CDR3 length: 15 residues. The CDR3 here is CASSVHPGQDYEQYF. The CDR3 DNA is TGTGCCAGTAGTGTACACCCCGGACAGGACTACGAGCAGTACTTC.

The rearrangement links TRBV27 to TRBJ2-5; maybe TRBD1 (5 bases). CDR3 size: 16 residues. V shed 2 bases and J shed 2 bases, with 15 bases lying between them. Germline V gene lookup returns CDR1 MNHEY and CDR2 SMNVEV (reference sequence). CDR3 nucleotides: TGTGCCAGCAGTTTAAGGGCCGGGCAGGGACAAGAGACCCAGTACTTC. Amino acid sequence: CASSLRAGQGQETQYF.

J is TRBJ1-1 and V is TRBV19; D remains ambiguous. Trimming removed 7 bases at V and 0 bases at J, with 18 bases between. CDR1 is LNHDA and CDR2 is SQIVND in the germline V gene (reference sequence). This CDR3 region has 16 residues. The CDR3 reads CASIPSGELMNTEAFF. The CDR3 bases are TGTGCCAGTATCCCTTCCGGGGAGCTGATGAACACTGAAGCTTTCTTT.

This clone was seen a single time. This sequence joins TRBV27 and TRBJ2-3; 7 bases match TRBD1. The junction had 15 bases not matched to a gene; V was cut back by 6 bases and J by 0 bases. Germline assignment: CDR1 MNHEY and CDR2 SMNVEV (reference sequence). The CDR3 runs 18 residues. CDR3 protein: CASSPKLVTGASTDTQYF. The CDR3 nucleotides read TGTGCCAGCAGCCCCAAACTCGTCACAGGGGCTAGCACAGATACGCAGTATTTT.